The rows below give T cell receptor beta chains drawn from one sample of a study of blood T cell repertoires in COVID-19. Assay used: immunoSEQ multiplex PCR; TCRdb lists only in-frame clones, some missing. Seen here are about 270,000 clones, 84% observed once, and the top ten hold 8% to 9.5%. Material for sequencing was peripheral blood. All receptors derive from a human donor in a cohort sampled during active COVID-19. CDR3s include the opening cysteine and the closing phenylalanine or tryptophan. The D gene is left open where the match is weak. For some rows the clone size is stated as once, few or many, or as a class when expanded; others skip it.

D	size	V	J	DNA	CDR3
TRBD2	many	TRBV18	TRBJ2-3	TGTGCCAGCTCAACGGGGACTAGCGGGAACACAGATACGCAGTATTTT	CASSTGTSGNTDTQYF
TRBD1	-	TRBV28	TRBJ1-1	TGTGCCAGCAGTTTATCCGGGACAGGGTACACTGAAGCTTTCTTT	CASSLSGTGYTEAFF
TRBD2	-	TRBV5-1	TRBJ2-3	TGCGCCAGCAGCTTGGAGCTAGCGGGGGGCACAGATACGCAGTATTTT	CASSLELAGGTDTQYF
-	few	TRBV7-2	TRBJ1-6	TGTGCCAGCAGCTTACAGTTTAGTGGGTACTCCCTAGATGGCCTCCACTTT	CASSLQFSGYSLDGLHF
-	-	TRBV14	TRBJ1-1	TGTGCCAGCAGCCAAGAGCTCGTGCGGGGTTCTGAAGCTTTCTTT	CASSQELVRGSEAFF
-	-	TRBV7-2	TRBJ1-3	TGTGCCAGCAGCACTCAACTAACTGACTCTGGAAACACCATATATTTT	CASSTQLTDSGNTIYF
TRBD2	-	TRBV9	TRBJ2-2	TGTGCCAGCAGCGTAGTGAATAGCGGGAGTTATGTGGGGGAGCTGTTTTTT	CASSVVNSGSYVGELFF
TRBD1	-	TRBV5-8	TRBJ2-7	TGTGCCAGCAGCTTGTGGACAGGGGGCTCCGAGCAGTACTTC	CASSLWTGGSEQYF
-	-	TRBV28	TRBJ1-3	TGTGCCAGCAGTACCACAGGGCTGCCCGGAAACACCATATATTTT	CASSTTGLPGNTIYF
-	-	TRBV7-9	TRBJ1-4	TGTGCCAGCAGCTACTCCCAGGGGTTCCGGGAAAAACTGTTTTTT	CASSYSQGFREKLFF
-	-	TRBV3-1/TRBV3-2	TRBJ2-1	TGTGCCAGCAGCCAACGGGGGGCCGGAGACAATGAGCAGTTCTTC	CASSQRGAGDNEQFF
-	-	TRBV19	TRBJ1-2	TGTGCCAGTAGCAGGATGGCAACTAACTATGGCTACACCTTC	CASSRMATNYGYTF
-	few	TRBV5-1	TRBJ2-2	TGCGCCAGCAGCTCAGGGTGGGGCACCGGGGAGCTGTTTTTT	CASSSGWGTGELFF
TRBD2	-	TRBV28	TRBJ2-1	TGTGCCAGCAGAGCCGCCGGGACTAGCGGGGGTGAGCAGTTCTTC	CASRAAGTSGGEQFF
TRBD1	-	TRBV27	TRBJ1-2	TGTGCCAGCAGTCAACGGACAGGGGGCGGTTTTAGGTATGGCTACACCTTC	CASSQRTGGGFRYGYTF
-	-	TRBV28	TRBJ2-5	TGTGCCAGCAGTTTATACGACAGTACGGTATCTCGCGAGACCCAGTACTTC	CASSLYDSTVSRETQYF
TRBD1	few	TRBV5-4	TRBJ2-5	TGTGCCAGCAGCCTCGGACAGGGTGAGCGAGAGACCCAGTACTTC	CASSLGQGERETQYF
TRBD1	-	TRBV9	TRBJ2-7	TGTGCCAGCAGCGCACGGGACAGGGTGACCGAGCAGTACTTC	CASSARDRVTEQYF